These 20 T cell receptor beta chains were sequenced from one sample in a study of shared clonotypes between healthy human individuals. Sequencing used immunoSEQ multiplex PCR; TCRdb keeps in-frame clones, though not all of them. Among 330,000 or so clones listed, 74% were seen once. Sequenced input: memory CD4+ T cells sorted from blood. As to subset: CD45RA-negative fraction. Receptor source: a man aged 25-45 years in good health.

Many counts were recorded for this clone. The sample contains more than one DNA sequence encoding this CDR3. The chain is built from TRBV6-5 and TRBJ2-2; D not certain. This CDR3 is 12 amino acids long. V shed 5 bases and J shed 4 bases, with 5 bases lying between them. The germline CDR1 and CDR2 sequences are MNHEY and SVGAGI. CDR3 sequence reads: CASSPTTGELFF. DNA of the CDR3: TGTGCCAGCAGTCCCACCACCGGGGAGCTGTTTTTT.

V is TRBV15 and J is TRBJ2-3, with TRBD2 matching 12 bases. The CDR3 contains 16 residues. Trimming removed 8 bases from V and 5 bases from J; junction bases left unmatched: 11. Per the germline V gene, CDR1 is LNHNV and CDR2 is YYDKDF (reference sequence). Written as DNA, the CDR3 is TGTGCCACCGCCACCGGGACTAGCGGGTTATTAGATACGCAGTATTTT. This sequence encodes CATATGTSGLLDTQYF.

The chain uses TRBV6-1 and TRBJ2-3; D is unresolved. Trimming left V 7 bases short and J 6 bases short, with 20 bases between. The V gene's germline CDR1 is MNHNS and CDR2 SASEGT. The length of the CDR3 is 15 residues. The DNA of the CDR3 is TGTGCCAGCAAAGAAGTCGAGGCTCCGAGGGATACGCAGTATTTT. Translated: CASKEVEAPRDTQYF.

The J gene is TRBJ2-7, the V gene TRBV9; 9 positions match TRBD2. The length of the CDR3 is 15 residues. V lost 3 bases and J lost 6; bases outside the gene matches: 10. Germline-derived CDR1 and CDR2 are SGDLS and YYNGEE. The CDR3 bases are TGTGCCAGCAGCGCCGGAGGGCTAGCGGGAAGCGAGCAGTACTTC. Its translation: CASSAGGLAGSEQYF.

This chain links TRBV18 with TRBJ2-7; weak D call: TRBD1 (5 bases). Trimming stripped 3 bases from V and 2 bases from J, with 11 bases between. CDR3 length equals 14 residues. Germline values: CDR1 KGHSH, CDR2 LQKENI. Written as DNA, the CDR3 is TGTGCCAGCTCACCGCCGACAGCCGCCTACGAGCAGTACTTC. Its translation is CASSPPTAAYEQYF.

V gene TRBV28 combines with J gene TRBJ2-1; TRBD2 matches 8 bases. The germline V gene has CDR1 MDHEN and CDR2 SYDVKM. The CDR3 spans 15 residues. V was clipped by 6 bases and J by 8 bases; unmatched bases: 12. The CDR3 loop reads CASRANSGTRYEQFF. DNA for the CDR3: TGTGCCAGCAGGGCCAATAGCGGGACTCGGTATGAGCAGTTCTTC.

About this clone itself: One end of the junction varies from germline; a read error may be responsible. This chain uses TRBV7-7 with TRBJ2-7, with 7 bases aligning to TRBD1. The germline CDR1 and CDR2 sequences are SSHAT and FNYEAQ (reference sequence). The CDR3 is made up of 13 amino acids. CDR3 sequence reads: CASSSRQGGEQYF. In DNA, the CDR3 is TGTGCTAGCAGCAGTAGACAGGGTGGCGAGCAGTACTTC.

This clone has just a few counts. The CDR3 sequence: CASSTSGTHEQYF. As DNA, the CDR3 is TGTGCCAGCAGCACTAGCGGGACCCACGAGCAGTACTTC. This rearrangement joins TRBV7-9 to TRBJ2-7; 10 bases agree with TRBD2. This CDR3 is built from 13 residues. The V and J ends lost 5 bases and 5 bases, in that order; junction bases with no gene match: 3. Germline CDR1 is SEHNR and CDR2 is FQNEAQ (reference sequence).

V usage is TRBV11-2 and J usage is TRBJ2-7; no clear D gene. V shed 10 bases and J shed 3 bases, with 13 bases lying between them. The CDR3 consists of 12 residues. CDR1 and CDR2 from the germline V gene are SGHAT and FQNNGV. CDR3 DNA sequence: TGTGCCACTTCCGTGGTTGACTACGAGCAGTACTTC. Residues: CATSVVDYEQYF.

This chain joins TRBV7-2 and TRBJ2-3, with no clear D. There are 12 residues in the CDR3. Trimming shortened V by 4 bases and J by 2 bases, and 4 bases separated the two germline ends. The germline V gene encodes CDR1 SGHTA and CDR2 FQGNSA. The CDR3 spells CASSSSTDTQYF. The CDR3 nucleotides read TGTGCCAGCAGCTCGTCCACAGATACGCAGTATTTT.

This clone has only one observation. This sequence joins TRBV7-3 and TRBJ1-5, with 9 bases matching TRBD1. CDR3 length equals 19 residues. With 9 bases clipped from V and 1 base from J, the junction kept 19 bases outside the gene matches. CDR1 is SGHTA, CDR2 FQGTGA, per germline. The CDR3 nucleotides are TGTGCCAGGCGAGAACGGGACAGGGAATGTTGCCCGAGCAATCAGCCCCAGCATTTT. It is translated as CARRERDRECCPSNQPQHF. Using reference TRBV7-3 and TRBJ1-5 for the parts outside the CDR3, the full variable domain is GAGVSQTPSNKVTEKGKYVELRCDPISGHTALYWYRQSLGQGPEFLIYFQGTGAADDSGLPNDRFFAVRPEGSVSTLKIQRTERGDSAVYLCARRERDRECCPSNQPQHFGDGTRLSIL.

The rearrangement links TRBV6-5 to TRBJ1-1; D possibly corresponds to TRBD1 (5 bases). Germline CDR1 is MNHEY and CDR2 is SVGAGI. CDR3 size: 13 residues. The ends were cut back, 6 bases at V and 1 base at J, with 9 bases in the middle. CDR3 sequence: CASSSGTNTEAFF. In nucleotides, the CDR3 is TGTGCCAGCAGCTCCGGGACGAACACTGAAGCTTTCTTT.

This clone has a single count. The chain combines TRBV6-9 with TRBJ1-5, with D hard to call. V lost 1 base, J lost 1 base, and 17 bases lay in between. Germline CDR1 is MNHGY and CDR2 is SVAAGI. This CDR3 spans 18 amino acids. The CDR3 sequence: CASSYLGLSKGSNQPQHF. The CDR3 bases are TGTGCCAGCAGTTATTTAGGTCTTTCTAAGGGAAGCAATCAGCCCCAGCATTTT.

This chain links TRBV5-6 with TRBJ1-1; no definite D call. The ends were cut back, 0 bases at V and 1 base at J, with 10 bases in the middle. This CDR3 contains 15 residues. Germline CDR1 is SGHDT and CDR2 is YYEEEE. This CDR3 is CASSLVAHWNTEAFF. In DNA, the CDR3 is TGTGCCAGCAGCTTGGTGGCACATTGGAACACTGAAGCTTTCTTT.

V usage is TRBV30 and J usage is TRBJ2-1, with D maybe TRBD2 (6 bases). This CDR3 is built from 14 residues. Trimming removed 8 bases at V and 3 bases at J, with 17 bases between. The germline V gene has CDR1 GTSNPN and CDR2 SVGIG (reference sequence). CDR3 DNA sequence: TGTGCCGGGAATGGGCTAGCGCACTACAATGAGCAGTTCTTC. Translation gives CAGNGLAHYNEQFF.

A note on this clone: Other DNA variants within this sample encode the same CDR3. The chain joins TRBV2 to TRBJ2-7; D might be TRBD1 or TRBD2, each matching 5 bases. Germline V CDR1 and CDR2: SNHLY, FYNNEI. Trimming pared 4 bases from V and 0 bases from J, leaving 10 bases between. The CDR3 has 14 amino acids. CDR3 sequence: CASSGGYNSYEQYF. CDR3 sequence (DNA): TGTGCCAGCAGTGGGGGGTATAACTCCTACGAGCAGTACTTC.

The chain combines TRBV14 with TRBJ2-7; 10 bases line up with TRBD1. The germline CDR1 and CDR2 sequences are SGHDN and FVKESK. The J segment lost 2 bases and the V segment lost 2 bases, leaving 3 bases of the junction unmatched. The CDR3 spans 15 residues. CDR3 region: CASSQLGQGAYEQYF. The CDR3 nucleotides read TGTGCCAGCAGCCAACTCGGACAGGGGGCCTACGAGCAGTACTTC.

The sample holds a few counts of this clone. The V call is TRBV14, the J call TRBJ1-1; the D is unclear. The CDR3 has 14 residues. Germline values: CDR1 SGHDN, CDR2 FVKESK. Trimming removed 3 bases from V and 2 bases from J, with 10 bases in between. The CDR3 nucleotides read TGTGCCAGCAGCCAGACCGGAATAAACACTGAAGCTTTCTTT. Translation gives CASSQTGINTEAFF. The full variable domain, its missing parts supplied by reference TRBV14 and TRBJ1-1, is EAGVTQFPSHSVIEKGQTVTLRCDPISGHDNLYWYRRVMGKEIKFLLHFVKESKQDESGMPNNRFLAERTGGTYSTLKVQPAELEDSGVYFCASSQTGINTEAFFGQGTRLTVV.

The chain joins TRBV14 to TRBJ2-7; TRBD2 is a possible D gene (6 bases). The CDR3 length is 15 residues. Trimming took 3 bases from V and 2 from J, leaving 14 bases between them. Germline V gives CDR1 SGHDN, CDR2 FVKESK. This CDR3 reads CASSHVAAPPYEQYF. The CDR3, as DNA: TGTGCCAGCAGCCATGTAGCGGCCCCTCCCTACGAGCAGTACTTC. The full variable domain, with the rest looked up from reference TRBV14 and TRBJ2-7, is EAGVTQFPSHSVIEKGQTVTLRCDPISGHDNLYWYRRVMGKEIKFLLHFVKESKQDESGMPNNRFLAERTGGTYSTLKVQPAELEDSGVYFCASSHVAAPPYEQYFGPGTRLTVT.

The genes are TRBV2 and TRBJ2-3, with 9 bases lining up with TRBD1. CDR1 is SNHLY and CDR2 is FYNNEI in the germline V gene. The CDR3 contains 17 residues. Trimming removed 4 bases from V and 1 base from J; junction bases left unmatched: 9. The DNA of the CDR3 is TGTGCCAGCAGTGTTGAGGACAGGGGAGTGGGCACAGATACGCAGTATTTT. Protein: CASSVEDRGVGTDTQYF.